This T cell receptor (beta chain) was obtained from a study of cytomegalovirus exposure and HLA in healthy donors. The PCR was carried out with 60 Vbeta primers and 13 Jbeta primers. How the authors handled the data: Later analysis identified 88 million or so unique TCR beta chains, 8.5 million to 13 million shared. Produced via immunoSEQ multiplex PCR; TCRdb's table is partial and in-frame only. V and J calls and clone size follow that table, whereas D and trimming were derived from the DNA. The sample lists tens of thousands of clones, 81% occurring once. The CDR3 has 12 amino acids. Unmatched junction bases numbered 3, after V lost 2 bases and J lost 6 bases. Per germline, CDR1 SQVTM and CDR2 ANQGSEA.

V and J are TRBV29-1 and TRBJ1-1, with 7 nucleotides matching TRBD1. This clonotype was sampled from a girl aged 2 to 10 in good health and CMV-seropositive. The material sequenced was PBMCs. As DNA, the CDR3 is TGCAGCGTTGAACAGGGGGACGCTGAAGCTTTCTTT. Its translation: CSVEQGDAEAFF.